These 31 T cell receptor beta chains share one sample of origin, sequenced in a study of blood T cell repertoires in COVID-19. Assay used: immunoSEQ multiplex PCR; TCRdb lists only in-frame clones, some missing. The sample has about 160,000 clones; more than 75% are singletons. The sample comprised PBMCs or T cells enriched from blood (not recorded which). The receptors here all came from a woman between 45 and 65 years old who had recovered from COVID-19.

The chain uses TRBV6-5 and TRBJ1-5; 8 bases map to TRBD1. V shed 0 bases, J shed 4 bases, and the junction held 2 bases outside the gene matches. The CDR3 contains 15 residues. Germline CDR1 MNHEY, CDR2 SVGAGI. The DNA of the CDR3 is TGTGCCAGCAGTTACTCCAGGGGGCTTAATCAGCCCCAGCATTTT. This gives the protein CASSYSRGLNQPQHF.

V is TRBV19 and J is TRBJ1-1, with D tentatively TRBD1 (5 bases). Trimming shortened V by 1 base and J by 4 bases, and 7 bases separated the two germline ends. The CDR3 runs 13 residues. Germline CDR1 reads LNHDA; CDR2 reads SQIVND (reference sequence). CDR3 protein: CASSIGTTTEAFF. CDR3 sequence (DNA): TGTGCCAGTAGTATAGGGACAACCACTGAAGCTTTCTTT.

CDR3 region: CASSVGPGLASEQFF. Written as DNA, the CDR3 is TGTGCCAGCAGCGTCGGACCGGGACTAGCGAGTGAGCAGTTCTTC. The rearrangement joins TRBV9 to TRBJ2-1; 10 nucleotides agree with TRBD2. The CDR3 has 15 amino acids. Germline-derived CDR1 and CDR2 are SGDLS and YYNGEE. J lost 9 bases, V lost 2 bases, and 8 bases had no gene match.

The genes are TRBV6-2 or TRBV6-3 and TRBJ2-7; D is perhaps TRBD1 (7 bases). This CDR3 spans 17 amino acids. The germline V gene encodes CDR1 MNHEY and CDR2 SVGEGT. Trimming stripped 5 bases from V and 3 bases from J, with 23 bases between. This CDR3 is CASSTRRGRMGIYEQYF. In DNA, the CDR3 is TGTGCCAGCAGTACCCGCAGGGGGAGGATGGGAATCTACGAGCAGTACTTC.

The V and J genes are TRBV6-5 and TRBJ2-7; possibly TRBD2 for D (6 bases). The V end lost 7 bases, the J end lost 1 base, and 14 bases lay between the germline ends. This CDR3 is 14 amino acids long. Germline values: CDR1 MNHEY, CDR2 SVGAGI. As DNA, the CDR3 is TGTGCCAGCACCTCAACGCGGGGATCCTACGAGCAGTACTTC. Translating it yields CASTSTRGSYEQYF.

This chain links TRBV5-4 with TRBJ1-2; the D gene is possibly TRBD1 (6 bases). The CDR3 is 15 amino acids. Deletions cut 1 base from V and 8 bases from J, with 18 bases between. Germline values: CDR1 SGHNT, CDR2 YYREEE (reference sequence). The CDR3 bases are TGTGCCAGCAGCTTGAAGGGGGGGCGTGGAGAAGGCTACACCTTC. The encoded protein is CASSLKGGRGEGYTF.

V and J are TRBV2 and TRBJ1-1, with 9 bases matching TRBD1. The ends lost 7 bases at V and 6 bases at J; junction bases unmatched: 6. The CDR3 runs 13 residues. The germline V gene has CDR1 SNHLY and CDR2 FYNNEI. The CDR3 is CASISRQGAEAFF. For the CDR3, the DNA is TGTGCCAGCATTAGTAGACAGGGGGCTGAAGCTTTCTTT.

This chain uses TRBV30 with TRBJ1-4, with D maybe TRBD1 (6 bases). The CDR3 covers 16 residues. Deletions cut 3 bases from V and 0 bases from J, with 14 bases between. CDR1 and CDR2 (germline): GTSNPN, SVGIG (reference sequence). CDR3 amino acids: CAWSGTGFATNEKLFF. The DNA for the CDR3 is TGTGCCTGGAGCGGAACAGGGTTTGCAACTAATGAAAAACTGTTTTTT.

This chain uses TRBV9 with TRBJ1-2; unclear D gene. Trimming took off 3 bases at V and 7 bases at J, with 13 bases between the two ends. Germline V lookup: CDR1 SGDLS, CDR2 YYNGEE. The CDR3 consists of 13 residues. The DNA for the CDR3 is TGTGCCAGCAGCGCGACCGGGATTTTTGGCTACACCTTC. Translation: CASSATGIFGYTF.

The chain employs TRBV19 and TRBJ2-3; D may be TRBD1 (5 bases). Trimming cost V 1 base and J 1 base, with 12 bases left between them. CDR1 is LNHDA, CDR2 SQIVND, per germline (reference sequence). The CDR3 runs to 16 residues. The CDR3 loop reads CASSIAPSTGTDTQYF. CDR3 DNA: TGTGCCAGTAGTATAGCCCCCTCGACAGGCACAGATACGCAGTATTTT.

V gene TRBV11-3 combines with J gene TRBJ1-1, with D perhaps matching TRBD1 (5 bases). CDR1 SGHNT and CDR2 YENEEA come from the germline V gene. The germline V and J ends were trimmed by 5 bases and 4 bases, with 23 bases remaining between them. The CDR3 runs 17 residues. This chain's CDR3 is CASSPLIRSGGGTEAFF. Here the CDR3 DNA reads TGTGCCAGCAGCCCCCTCATCCGTTCCGGGGGAGGCACTGAAGCTTTCTTT.

The rearrangement uses TRBV6-4 and TRBJ1-2; D unclear. Germline-derived CDR1 and CDR2 are MRHNA and SNTAGT. The CDR3 runs to 11 residues. The V end was cut by 2 bases, the J end by 7 bases, with 5 bases between. CDR3 loop: CASSDGSGYTF. CDR3 bases: TGTGCCAGCAGTGACGGGAGTGGCTACACCTTC.

This sequence joins TRBV7-8 and TRBJ2-7, with 7 bases lining up with TRBD2. Germline assignment: CDR1 SGHVS and CDR2 FQNEAQ. Trimming cost V 4 bases and J 7 bases; bases outside gene matches: 10. The CDR3 covers 14 residues. The CDR3 reads CASSSRTSGWEQYF. CDR3 DNA sequence: TGTGCCAGCAGCTCCCGGACTAGTGGTTGGGAGCAGTACTTC.

This rearrangement joins TRBV7-3 to TRBJ1-1; the match to TRBD1 covers 8 bases. Trimming cost V 5 bases and J 6 bases; bases outside gene matches: 11. The CDR3 sequence is 15 residues long. Per germline, CDR1 SGHTA and CDR2 FQGTGA. CDR3 sequence (DNA): TGTGCCAGCAGCCGAACAGGGGGAAGAGGCGCTGAAGCTTTCTTT. Its protein product is CASSRTGGRGAEAFF.

The chain links TRBV27 to TRBJ2-7; 7 bases line up with TRBD1. The J segment lost 1 base and the V segment lost 4 bases, leaving 7 bases of the junction unmatched. From germline, CDR1 is MNHEY and CDR2 SMNVEV (reference sequence). The CDR3 consists of 15 residues. CDR3 amino acids: CASSWAWTGSYEQYF. The CDR3 nucleotides read TGTGCCAGCAGTTGGGCGTGGACAGGATCCTACGAGCAGTACTTC.

This chain's CDR3 is CASSLSFSGGVIYEQYF. The CDR3 bases are TGTGCCAGCAGCCTTTCCTTTAGCGGGGGAGTCATTTACGAGCAGTACTTC. V gene TRBV7-2 combines with J gene TRBJ2-7; 9 nucleotides align to TRBD2. The V segment lost 5 bases and the J segment 4 bases; nucleotides outside the gene matches: 15. This CDR3 has 17 residues. CDR1 is SGHTA and CDR2 is FQGNSA in the germline V gene.

This clone appeared a few times. The chain joins TRBV29-1 to TRBJ1-2; D gene ambiguous. This CDR3 has 12 residues. The V end was cut by 3 bases, the J end by 1 base, with 6 bases between. CDR1 is SQVTM, CDR2 ANQGSEA, per germline. CDR3 protein: CSVESDNYGYTF. CDR3 nucleotides: TGCAGCGTTGAGTCAGATAACTATGGCTACACCTTC.

The V gene is TRBV18, the J gene TRBJ1-3; 7 bases line up with TRBD1. The V gene end was trimmed by 4 bases and the J gene end by 8 bases; junction bases not matched to a gene: 17. CDR3 length equals 17 residues. CDR1 KGHSH and CDR2 LQKENI come from the germline V gene. The CDR3 region is CASSRARGQGVIDTIYF. DNA of the CDR3: TGTGCCAGCTCACGGGCCCGCGGTCAGGGGGTCATAGACACCATATATTTT. Full variable domain (rest looked up from reference TRBV18 and TRBJ1-3): NAGVMQNPRHLVRRRGQEARLRCSPMKGHSHVYWYRQLPEEGLKFMVYLQKENIIDESGMPKERFSAEFPKEGPSILRIQQVVRGDSAAYFCASSRARGQGVIDTIYFGEGSWLTVV.

J is TRBJ2-3 and V is TRBV25-1; 10 bases align to TRBD1. J lost 6 bases, V lost 7 bases, and 1 base had no gene match. The V gene's germline CDR1 is MGHDK and CDR2 SYGVNS. This CDR3 contains 12 residues. The CDR3 DNA sequence: TGTGCCAGCACGGGACAGGGGGATACGCAGTATTTT. This sequence encodes CASTGQGDTQYF.

This chain connects TRBV29-1 to TRBJ1-1; no reliable D call. CDR1 is SQVTM and CDR2 is ANQGSEA in the germline V gene. CDR3 length: 11 amino acids. The V and J ends lost 8 bases and 1 base respectively, with 8 bases between them. The CDR3 here is CSSRENTEAFF. The CDR3 DNA reads TGCAGCTCCCGGGAGAACACTGAAGCTTTCTTT.

Notes on this clone: Other nucleotide sequences from this sample produce the same CDR3. The chain has TRBV7-2 and TRBJ2-5, with TRBD1 matching over 8 bases. Looked up from germline, CDR1 is SGHTA and CDR2 is FQGNSA. There are 14 residues in the CDR3. Trimming at V came to 1 base and at J to 3 bases, leaving 1 base not matched to a gene. As DNA, the CDR3 is TGTGCCAGCAGCTTAGGGACAGGGAAAGAGACCCAGTACTTC. This sequence encodes CASSLGTGKETQYF.

The chain is built from TRBV9 and TRBJ2-1; D possibly corresponds to TRBD1 (5 bases). The V gene's germline CDR1 is SGDLS and CDR2 YYNGEE. The CDR3 has 15 amino acids. Trimming cost V 0 bases and J 4 bases, with 11 bases left between them. CDR3 sequence: CASSVDGALYNEQFF. The CDR3 bases are TGTGCCAGCAGCGTAGATGGGGCCCTATACAATGAGCAGTTCTTC. Drawing the rest from reference TRBV9 and TRBJ2-1, the complete variable domain is DSGVTQTPKHLITATGQRVTLRCSPRSGDLSVYWYQQSLDQGLQFLIQYYNGEERAKGNILERFSAQQFPDLHSELNLSSLELGDSALYFCASSVDGALYNEQFFGPGTRLTVL.

The chain combines TRBV29-1 with TRBJ2-7; the D is unclear. This CDR3 has 10 residues. Per germline, CDR1 SQVTM and CDR2 ANQGSEA. The ends were cut back, 7 bases at V and 7 bases at J, with 11 bases in the middle. This chain's CDR3 is CSAEAGEQYF. The CDR3 DNA sequence: TGCAGCGCCGAAGCCGGGGAGCAGTACTTC.

The chain has TRBV5-4 and TRBJ1-2; 9 bases agree with TRBD1. The junction had 4 bases not matched to a gene; V was cut back by 2 bases and J by 5 bases. Germline V gives CDR1 SGHNT, CDR2 YYREEE (reference sequence). The CDR3 length is 14 residues. The CDR3 reads CASSLTGGLYGYTF. As DNA, the CDR3 is TGTGCCAGCAGCTTAACAGGGGGCTTGTATGGCTACACCTTC. Variable domain in full (rest from reference TRBV5-4 and TRBJ1-2): ETGVTQSPTHLIKTRGQQVTLRCSSQSGHNTVSWYQQALGQGPQFIFQYYREEENGRGNFPPRFSGLQFPNYSSELNVNALELDDSALYLCASSLTGGLYGYTFGSGTRLTVV.

This clone showed up just once. This chain uses TRBV9 with TRBJ1-2; 7 nucleotides line up with TRBD1. The V segment lost 3 bases and the J segment 6 bases; nucleotides outside the gene matches: 11. The germline V gene has CDR1 SGDLS and CDR2 YYNGEE. The CDR3 length is 15 residues. The CDR3: CASSAAPGGWNGYTF. The CDR3 DNA follows: TGTGCCAGCAGCGCCGCACCAGGGGGATGGAATGGCTACACCTTC.

This rearrangement joins TRBV5-1 to TRBJ2-1; 9 nucleotides agree with TRBD1. The V segment lost 4 bases and the J segment 8 bases; nucleotides outside the gene matches: 10. The CDR3 runs to 15 residues. CDR1 is SGHRS, CDR2 YFSETQ, per germline. CDR3 DNA: TGCGCCAGCAGCCCCGGGACAGGGTATGGTTATGAGCAGTTCTTC. The encoded protein is CASSPGTGYGYEQFF.

This clone occurred once. V usage is TRBV2 and J usage is TRBJ1-2, with D perhaps matching TRBD1 (6 bases). The V end was cut by 5 bases, the J end by 8 bases, with 15 bases between. Per germline, CDR1 SNHLY and CDR2 FYNNEI. CDR3 length: 13 amino acids. The CDR3 protein is CASSYTGWDGYTF. The DNA of the CDR3 is TGTGCCAGCAGTTACACAGGGTGGGACGGCTACACCTTC.

The genes are TRBV11-2 and TRBJ1-1; 9 positions match TRBD1. The CDR3 spans 14 residues. The germline CDR1 and CDR2 sequences are SGHAT and FQNNGV. Trimming removed 4 bases from V and 5 bases from J; junction bases left unmatched: 5. The CDR3 DNA is TGTGCCAGCAGCTATGGGACAGGGAGGACTGAAGCTTTCTTT. Amino acids: CASSYGTGRTEAFF.

J is TRBJ2-7 and V is TRBV7-2; D gene ambiguous. The ends were cut back, 1 base at V and 4 bases at J, with 2 bases in the middle. The length of the CDR3 is 11 residues. CDR1 and CDR2 from the germline V gene are SGHTA and FQGNSA. CDR3 DNA: TGTGCCAGCAGCTTAGTATACGAGCAGTACTTC. Protein product: CASSLVYEQYF.

This clone was found a few times. The CDR3 loop is CASSPRTGAGAFF. The CDR3 coding sequence is TGTGCCAGCAGCCCCCGGACAGGGGCAGGCGCTTTCTTT. The chain joins TRBV7-8 to TRBJ1-1, with TRBD1 matching over 9 bases. CDR3 size: 13 residues. Trimming removed 5 bases from V and 11 bases from J; junction bases left unmatched: 9. Looked up from germline, CDR1 is SGHVS and CDR2 is FQNEAQ.

The chain employs TRBV25-1 and TRBJ2-7, with 10 bases lining up with TRBD1. There are 16 residues in the CDR3. Trimming took 3 bases from V and 2 from J; bases not matched to a gene: 7. The germline V gene has CDR1 MGHDK and CDR2 SYGVNS. The DNA of the CDR3 is TGTGCCAGCAGTGACCAGACAGGGGGCTTTCCCTACGAGCAGTACTTC. It translates to CASSDQTGGFPYEQYF.